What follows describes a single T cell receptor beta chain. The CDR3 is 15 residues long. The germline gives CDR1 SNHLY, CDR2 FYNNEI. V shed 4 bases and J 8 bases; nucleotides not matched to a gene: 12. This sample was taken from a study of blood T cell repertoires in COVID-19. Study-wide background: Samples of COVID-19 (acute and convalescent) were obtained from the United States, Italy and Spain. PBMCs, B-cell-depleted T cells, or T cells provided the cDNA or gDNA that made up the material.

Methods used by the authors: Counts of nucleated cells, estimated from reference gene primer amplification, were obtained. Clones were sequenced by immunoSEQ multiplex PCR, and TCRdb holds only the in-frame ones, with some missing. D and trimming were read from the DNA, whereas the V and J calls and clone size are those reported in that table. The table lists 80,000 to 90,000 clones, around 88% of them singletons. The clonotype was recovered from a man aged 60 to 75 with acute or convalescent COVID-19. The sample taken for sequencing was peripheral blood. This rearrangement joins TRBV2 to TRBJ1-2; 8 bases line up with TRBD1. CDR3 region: CASSVQGGRGLGYTF. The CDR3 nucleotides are TGTGCCAGCAGTGTCCAGGGGGGCAGGGGGCTCGGCTACACCTTC.